The rows below give T cell receptor beta chains drawn from one sample of a study of blood T cells in healthy people across ages. TCRdb ran MiXCR on the 5' RACE reads and lists one entry per CDR3 protein. The sample yields fewer than 2,000,000 distinct CDR3 sequences, approximately 39% seen once. The sample taken for sequencing was blood. These receptors were collected from a human donor in good health. CDR3s include the opening cysteine and the closing phenylalanine or tryptophan. The D gene is left open where the match is weak. Clone size is stated in some rows and not others, as once, few, many or a class when expanded.

CDR3 length | D gene | clone size | J gene | V gene | CDR3 protein | CDR3 DNA
12 | . | few | TRBJ1-2 | TRBV20-1 | CSARGSYYGYTF | TGCAGTGCAAGGGGCAGCTATTATGGCTACACCTTC
16 | . | . | TRBJ1-2 | TRBV6-6 | CASSYSRQVGGYGYTF | TGTGCCAGCAGTTACTCTAGGCAGGTTGGGGGCTATGGCTACACCTTC
16 | TRBD2 | . | TRBJ2-1 | TRBV29-1 | CSSEGVAGGPVNEQFF | TGCAGCTCTGAGGGGGTAGCGGGGGGGCCTGTCAATGAGCAGTTCTTC
15 | TRBD1 | few | TRBJ2-5 | TRBV18 | CASSPGQIQPYGQYF | TGTGCCAGCTCACCGGGACAGATTCAGCCCTATGGGCAGTACTTC
14 | TRBD1 | many | TRBJ1-2 | TRBV7-2 | CASSLGQGSYGYTF | TGTGCCAGCAGCTTGGGACAGGGGAGCTATGGCTACACCTTC
17 | TRBD1 | . | TRBJ2-7 | TRBV6-1 | CASSKRPGQGARHEQYF | TGTGCCAGCAGTAAACGCCCCGGACAGGGGGCTCGCCACGAGCAGTACTTC
13 | . | few | TRBJ2-5 | TRBV29-1 | CSVQRNVQETQYF | TGCAGCGTTCAAAGGAACGTTCAGGAGACCCAGTACTTC
16 | . | few | TRBJ1-1 | TRBV10-3 | CAISVEMGSAATEAFF | TGTGCCATCAGTGTGGAGATGGGTAGTGCAGCCACTGAAGCTTTCTTT
17 | TRBD2 | many | TRBJ2-3 | TRBV4-3 | CASSQDFVAGGTDTQYF | TGCGCCAGCAGCCAGGACTTCGTAGCGGGCGGCACAGATACGCAGTATTTT
14 | . | . | TRBJ2-6 | TRBV20-1 | CSARPIAGANVLTF | TGCAGTGCTAGACCAATCGCTGGGGCCAACGTCCTGACTTTC
14 | . | . | TRBJ2-7 | TRBV3-1 | CASSPDGDSYEQYF | TGTGCCAGCAGCCCGGACGGAGACTCCTACGAGCAGTACTTC
13 | . | few | TRBJ2-5 | TRBV7-2 | CASSRTQQETQYF | TGTGCCAGCTCAAGGACGCAGCAAGAGACCCAGTACTTC
16 | . | . | TRBJ1-2 | TRBV4-2 | CASSQVKGWDEDGYTF | TGTGCCAGCAGCCAAGTCAAGGGTTGGGACGAAGATGGCTACACCTTC